Presented here are 14 T cell receptor beta chains from one specimen sequenced in a study of cytomegalovirus exposure and HLA in healthy donors. Primers: 60 Vbeta forward and 13 Jbeta reverse. TCRdb's table, derived via immunoSEQ multiplex PCR, lists solely in-frame clones and lacks some. The profile shows about 260,000 clones, 65% to 85% of them singletons. The sequencing sample was made of PBMCs. These receptor sequences come from a female donor in good health and CMV-seronegative.

The V and J genes are TRBV4-2 and TRBJ2-2, with 8 bases aligning to TRBD2. Germline V CDR1 and CDR2: LGHNA, YNFKEQ. CDR3 length: 15 residues. The J segment lost 0 bases and the V segment lost 6 bases, leaving 3 bases of the junction unmatched. The DNA for the CDR3 is TGTGCCAGCAGTCGGACTAGCCCGAACACCGGGGAGCTGTTTTTT. Protein product: CASSRTSPNTGELFF.

V is TRBV7-9 and J is TRBJ2-3, with D possibly matching TRBD1 (5 bases). Germline V gene lookup returns CDR1 SEHNR and CDR2 FQNEAQ (reference sequence). The CDR3 totals 14 residues. The V and J ends lost 3 bases and 4 bases respectively, with 11 bases between them. For the CDR3, the DNA is TGTGCCAGCAGCTTCAGGACACTTCCAGATACGCAGTATTTT. Translation gives CASSFRTLPDTQYF. Full variable domain (rest looked up from reference TRBV7-9 and TRBJ2-3): DTGVSQNPRHKITKRGQNVTFRCDPISEHNRLYWYRQTLGQGPEFLTYFQNEAQLEKSRLLSDRFSAERPKGSFSTLEIQRTEQGDSAMYLCASSFRTLPDTQYFGPGTRLTVL.

This chain joins TRBV27 and TRBJ1-4; TRBD1 matches at 10 bases. The germline V gene has CDR1 MNHEY and CDR2 SMNVEV (reference sequence). The CDR3 loop spans 13 amino acids. V gave up 10 bases and J gave up 8 bases; unmatched junction bases: 7. CDR3 DNA sequence: TGTGCCACCGGGACAGGGGCTGGGGAAAAACTGTTTTTT. Protein: CATGTGAGEKLFF.

This rearrangement joins TRBV7-2 to TRBJ2-5; TRBD1 matches 7 bases. The V gene's germline CDR1 is SGHTA and CDR2 FQGNSA. Trimming at V came to 1 base and at J to 5 bases, leaving 1 base not matched to a gene. CDR3 length equals 13 residues. The DNA for the CDR3 is TGTGCCAGCAGCTTAGAGACAGGGGAGACCCAGTACTTC. This sequence encodes CASSLETGETQYF.

The chain has TRBV29-1 and TRBJ2-1; weak D call: TRBD2 (6 bases). V lost 7 bases and J 4 bases, leaving 14 bases between the germline ends. CDR1 and CDR2 from the germline V gene are SQVTM and ANQGSEA. The CDR3 extends over 13 amino acids. CDR3 region: CSGGGMAYNEQFF. The CDR3 bases are TGCAGCGGTGGCGGGATGGCGTACAATGAGCAGTTCTTC.

J is TRBJ1-3 and V is TRBV30; 7 bases fit TRBD1. The CDR3 length is 13 residues. With V trimmed by 2 bases and J by 2 bases, 0 bases remained unmatched. CDR1 GTSNPN and CDR2 SVGIG come from the germline V gene (reference sequence). For the CDR3, the DNA is TGTGCCTGGAGTCAGGGGGCTGGAAACACCATATATTTT. Translating gives CAWSQGAGNTIYF. Variable domain in full (rest from reference TRBV30 and TRBJ1-3): SQTIHQWPATLVQPVGSPLSLECTVEGTSNPNLYWYRQAAGRGLQLLFYSVGIGQISSEVPQNLSASRPQDRQFILSSKKLLLSDSGFYLCAWSQGAGNTIYFGEGSWLTVV.

Note on this clone: The sample carries other DNA sequences with the same CDR3. The J gene is TRBJ1-6, the V gene TRBV30; the match to TRBD1 covers 7 bases. Germline V gene sequence: CDR1 GTSNPN, CDR2 SVGIG (reference sequence). J lost 8 bases, V lost 3 bases, and 7 bases had no gene match. There are 14 residues in the CDR3. In nucleotides, the CDR3 is TGTGCCTGGAGGGACACGGGACAGTATTCACCCCTCCACTTT. It codes for CAWRDTGQYSPLHF.

The chain employs TRBV30 and TRBJ2-1; tentative D call: TRBD2 (5 bases). The CDR3 has 14 amino acids. V lost 6 bases and J lost 5, with 17 bases in between. The germline gives CDR1 GTSNPN, CDR2 SVGIG (reference sequence). CDR3 region: CACTSSVDNNEQFF. The CDR3 region has the DNA TGTGCCTGTACTAGTTCCGTCGATAACAATGAGCAGTTCTTC.

The chain uses TRBV6-5 and TRBJ2-5, with 13 bases fitting TRBD2. Germline CDR1 is MNHEY and CDR2 is SVGAGI. The trim removed 8 bases at V and 4 bases at J, leaving 1 base unmatched. CDR3 length: 13 amino acids. The CDR3, as DNA: TGTGCCAGCCGGACTAGCGGGAGAGAGACCCAGTACTTC. Translated: CASRTSGRETQYF.

This chain connects TRBV5-8 to TRBJ1-5, with no clear D. Germline-derived CDR1 and CDR2 are SGHTS and YDEGEE. Trimming took 0 bases from V and 0 from J, leaving 16 bases between them. The CDR3 totals 18 residues. The CDR3 region is CASSLEFATHYSNQPQHF. CDR3 coding DNA: TGTGCCAGCAGCTTGGAGTTCGCGACACATTATAGCAATCAGCCCCAGCATTTT.

In DNA, the CDR3 is TGTGCCAGCAGCCCCCGGACAGGGACCTCCTACGAGCAGTACTTC. It is translated as CASSPRTGTSYEQYF. The J gene is TRBJ2-7, the V gene TRBV11-2; 8 bases match TRBD1. J lost 0 bases, V lost 5 bases, and 6 bases had no gene match. The CDR3 is 15 residues long. The germline V gene encodes CDR1 SGHAT and CDR2 FQNNGV.

The chain links TRBV25-1 to TRBJ2-5, with D unresolved. The germline gives CDR1 MGHDK, CDR2 SYGVNS. V lost 0 bases and J 5 bases, leaving 7 bases between the germline ends. The CDR3 sequence is 13 residues long. The CDR3 nucleotides are TGTGCCAGCAGTGAATATAGTCGGGAGACCCAGTACTTC. Translated: CASSEYSRETQYF.

The V call is TRBV19, the J call TRBJ1-5; D call uncertain. This CDR3 has 20 residues. Per germline, CDR1 LNHDA and CDR2 SQIVND (reference sequence). The germline V and J ends were trimmed by 1 base and 5 bases, with 27 bases remaining between them. CDR3 in amino acids: CASSIGYPRAAPVPHQPQHF. CDR3 bases: TGTGCCAGTAGTATAGGATACCCGCGGGCCGCACCGGTACCTCATCAGCCCCAGCATTTT.

The chain is built from TRBV28 and TRBJ2-1, with TRBD2 as a possible D gene (7 bases). The V end lost 5 bases, the J end lost 10 bases, and 18 bases lay between the germline ends. CDR3 size: 14 residues. CDR1 is MDHEN and CDR2 is SYDVKM in the germline V gene. CDR3 protein: CASSTFGGRGEQFF. The CDR3 bases are TGTGCCAGCAGTACCTTTGGGGGGCGGGGGGAGCAGTTCTTC.